The 15 T cell receptor beta chains reported below all come from one sample, sequenced in a study of blood T cells in healthy people across ages. With a J-beta primer mix and a sample-barcoded 5' primer, a second PCR ran 7 to 11 cycles. TCRdb redid the calling of the 5' RACE reads with MiXCR, one entry per CDR3 protein. The sample has about 930,000 distinct CDR3 sequences, about 29% seen once. These data were also reused for a study on T cells of mothers and their children.

The sequencing sample was made of blood. The receptors were gathered from a woman aged 40 to 55 in good health.

This clonotype was observed many times. The genes are TRBV20-1 and TRBJ2-3; D gene ambiguous. Germline values: CDR1 DFQATT, CDR2 SNEGSKA (reference sequence). The CDR3 totals 12 residues. As DNA, the CDR3 is TGCAAGGACGAAGCTAGCACAGATACGCAGTATTTT. Amino acids: CKDEASTDTQYF.

This clonotype turned up a few times. J is TRBJ1-4 and V is TRBV2, with no clear D. The CDR3 has 12 residues. The ends were cut back, 7 bases at V and 0 bases at J, with 3 bases in the middle. CDR1 SNHLY and CDR2 FYNNEI come from the germline V gene. CDR3 residues: CASKATNEKLFF. As DNA, the CDR3 is TGTGCCAGCAAGGCAACTAATGAAAAACTGTTTTTT. The full variable domain, completed using reference TRBV2 and TRBJ1-4, is EPEVTQTPSHQVTQMGQEVILRCVPISNHLYFYWYRQILGQKVEFLVSFYNNEISEKSEIFDDQFSVERPDGSNFTLKIRSTKLEDSAMYFCASKATNEKLFFGSGTQLSVL.

This clonotype appeared a few times. The genes are TRBV4-1 and TRBJ1-1; a weak D match, TRBD1 (6 bases). CDR3 size: 15 residues. CDR1 MGHRA and CDR2 YSYEKL come from the germline V gene. V shed 0 bases and J shed 4 bases, with 12 bases lying between them. CDR3 sequence reads: CASSQERGARTEAFF. The DNA of the CDR3 is TGCGCCAGCAGCCAAGAGAGGGGGGCGCGCACTGAAGCTTTCTTT.

The rearrangement joins TRBV29-1 to TRBJ1-1; D unresolved. CDR3 length equals 14 residues. CDR1 and CDR2 (germline): SQVTM, ANQGSEA. The V and J ends lost 7 bases and 1 base respectively, with 16 bases between them. The CDR3 DNA reads TGCAGCGCCCACCGAGGTAGTGGGAACACTGAAGCTTTCTTT. Translating gives CSAHRGSGNTEAFF.

As regards this clonotype: One base away lies a much larger clone, so this may be a sequencing read error. The chain carries TRBV2 and TRBJ2-1; D not resolved. Germline V lookup: CDR1 SNHLY, CDR2 FYNNEI. The CDR3 length is 14 residues. The CDR3, as DNA: TGTACCAGCATGGCGGCCCCCTCCTACAATGAGCAGTTCTTC. Encoded protein: CTSMAAPSYNEQFF. The whole variable domain, filled in from reference TRBV2 and TRBJ2-1, reads EPEVTQTPSHQVTQMGQEVILRCVPISNHLYFYWYRQILGQKVEFLVSFYNNEISEKSEIFDDQFSVERPDGSNFTLKIRSTKLEDSAMYFCTSMAAPSYNEQFFGPGTRLTVL.

This clonotype was detected many times. The chain has TRBV10-3 and TRBJ2-7; 12 bases map to TRBD1. This CDR3 contains 14 residues. V lost 10 bases, J lost 5 bases, and 9 bases stayed unmatched. In germline, CDR1 is ENHRY, CDR2 SYGVKD. CDR3 in amino acids: CATDTGTGGHEQYF. In DNA, the CDR3 is TGTGCCACTGACACCGGGACAGGGGGCCACGAGCAGTACTTC.

On this clonotype: No conserved phenylalanine or tryptophan ends this CDR3, so it is likely a read error. No DNA is shown, since the ends of the CDR3 on it are uncertain; the CDR3 is the one TCRdb lists. The V gene is TRBV20-1, the J gene TRBJ2-2; TRBD1, the D gene given by the table, was not confirmed from the DNA. Germline V CDR1 and CDR2: DFQATT, SNEGSKA (reference sequence). A total of 14 residues make up the CDR3, ends included. CDR3: CSAPAPAYTGELVV.

This clonotype was counted only a few times. Given a much more abundant clone one base away, this may be a read error. The CDR3 protein is CASRREQNNSPPHF. For the CDR3, the DNA is TGTGCCAGCAGACGGGAACAGAATAATTCACCCCCCCACTTT. The chain is built from TRBV12-3 or TRBV12-4 and TRBJ1-6; no reliable D call. This CDR3 comprises 14 residues.

Regarding this clonotype: This may be a read error, as it is one base from a much larger clone. V usage is TRBV27 and J usage is TRBJ1-2; D is possibly TRBD1 (5 bases). CDR1 MNHEY and CDR2 SMNVEV come from the germline V gene (reference sequence). This CDR3 spans 16 amino acids. CDR3 bases: TGTGCCAACAGTCCCCTCGGAGGGGCCACCAACTATGGCTACACCTTC. It specifies CANSPLGGATNYGYTF.

Regarding this clonotype: The CDR3 does not end in the conserved phenylalanine or tryptophan, so this is likely a read error. The CDR3 DNA reads TGTGCTAGTGGTTTGGTACTAGCGGGTTTCGGGGAGACCCAGTACGTC. It is translated as CASGLVLAGFGETQYV. V gene TRBV12-5 combines with J gene TRBJ2-5; 9 bases map to TRBD2. J lost 5 bases, V lost 0 bases, and 7 bases had no gene match. Germline V gene lookup returns CDR1 LGHNT and CDR2 FRNRAP. The CDR3 loop spans 16 amino acids.

This clonotype was seen at least ten times. The chain recombines TRBV7-2 with TRBJ1-2; D is possibly TRBD1 (5 bases). Germline CDR1 and CDR2: SGHTA and FQGNSA. Trimming took 0 bases from V and 2 from J, leaving 13 bases between them. The CDR3 loop spans 16 amino acids. CDR3 loop: CASSLASAGLNYGYTF. For the CDR3, the DNA is TGTGCCAGCAGCTTAGCGAGCGCGGGACTCAACTATGGCTACACCTTC.

In its sample, this clonotype was seen many times. J is TRBJ2-1 and V is TRBV30, with 7 bases matching TRBD2. The ends lost 1 base at V and 12 bases at J; junction bases unmatched: 6. Germline V lookup: CDR1 GTSNPN, CDR2 SVGIG (reference sequence). This CDR3 has 12 amino acids. The CDR3 nucleotides are TGTGCCTGGAGTGGGGACTATAACCGGCAGTTCTTC. This translates into CAWSGDYNRQFF.

As concerns this clonotype: A much larger clonotype is one base distant, so this may be a read error. The V call is TRBV7-9, the J call TRBJ2-7, with D perhaps assigned TRBD1 or TRBD2 (5 bases each). The V gene's germline CDR1 is SEHNR and CDR2 FQNEAQ (reference sequence). The CDR3 is made up of 17 amino acids. The CDR3 coding sequence is TGTACCAGCAGCTTACCACAGCTCCGGGACGCGGGCTACGAGCAGTACTTC. It translates to CTSSLPQLRDAGYEQYF.

The V call is TRBV20-1, the J call TRBJ2-1, with D perhaps TRBD2 (6 bases). V was shortened by 0 bases and J by 4 bases, with 10 bases between the two germline ends. Germline V gene data show CDR1 as DFQATT and CDR2 as SNEGSKA (reference sequence). This CDR3 comprises 14 residues. CDR3 amino acids: CSARDRGTYNEQFF. Here the CDR3 DNA reads TGCAGTGCTAGAGATCGGGGGACTTACAATGAGCAGTTCTTC.

This clonotype was detected a few times. The chain recombines TRBV24-1 with TRBJ1-2; D unclear. The CDR3 sequence is 17 residues long. Germline loops: CDR1 KGHDR, CDR2 SFDVKD. V dropped 3 bases and J dropped 1 base, with 17 bases sitting between them. DNA for the CDR3: TGTGCCACCAGTGATCACAGCGGGCAGTCGGGTAACTATGGCTACACCTTC. Protein: CATSDHSGQSGNYGYTF.